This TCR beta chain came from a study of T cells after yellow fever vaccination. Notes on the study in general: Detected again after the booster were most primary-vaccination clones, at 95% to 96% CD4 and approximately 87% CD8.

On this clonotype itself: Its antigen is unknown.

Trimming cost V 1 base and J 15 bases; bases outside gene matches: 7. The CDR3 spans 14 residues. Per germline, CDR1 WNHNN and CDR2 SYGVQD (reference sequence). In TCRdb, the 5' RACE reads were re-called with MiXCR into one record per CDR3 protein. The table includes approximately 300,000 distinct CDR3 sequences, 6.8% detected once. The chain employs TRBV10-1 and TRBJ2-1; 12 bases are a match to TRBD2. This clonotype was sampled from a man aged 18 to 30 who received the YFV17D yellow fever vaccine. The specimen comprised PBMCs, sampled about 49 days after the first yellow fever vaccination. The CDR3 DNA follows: TGCGCCAGCAGTGAGTGGCTAGCGGGGGGGGTACGGTTCTTC. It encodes CASSEWLAGGVRFF.